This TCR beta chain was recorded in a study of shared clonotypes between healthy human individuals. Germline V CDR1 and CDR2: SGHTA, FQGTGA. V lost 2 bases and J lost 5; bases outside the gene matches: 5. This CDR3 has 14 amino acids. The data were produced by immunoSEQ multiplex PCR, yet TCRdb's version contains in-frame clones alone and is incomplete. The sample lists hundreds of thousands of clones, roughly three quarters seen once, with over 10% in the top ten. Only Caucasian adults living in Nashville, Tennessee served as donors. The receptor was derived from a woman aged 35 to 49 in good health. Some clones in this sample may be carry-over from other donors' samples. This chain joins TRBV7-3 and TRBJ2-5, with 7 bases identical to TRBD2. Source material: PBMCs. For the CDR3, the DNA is TGTGCCAGCAGCTTATTAGCGGGTCTTGAGACCCAGTACTTC. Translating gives CASSLLAGLETQYF.